Each of the 30 T cell receptor beta chains below was sequenced from the same sample in a study of blood T cell repertoires in COVID-19. Data came from immunoSEQ multiplex PCR; TCRdb stores just in-frame clones and leaves some out. The sample includes a few hundred thousand clones, 82% of them seen just once. The source material was peripheral blood. These receptors were collected from a woman aged 80 or over with acute or convalescent COVID-19.

The V call is TRBV15, the J call TRBJ2-2, with D possibly TRBD1 on 5 matching bases. CDR3 length equals 16 residues. V gave up 8 bases and J gave up 4 bases, with 20 bases separating them. Per the germline V gene, CDR1 is LNHNV and CDR2 is YYDKDF (reference sequence). CDR3 bases: TGTGCCACCCGTAAGGCGGTGGGGCGTAGCACCGGGGAGCTGTTTTTT. Amino acid sequence: CATRKAVGRSTGELFF.

The chain carries TRBV2 and TRBJ2-1; a possible D gene is TRBD2 (7 bases). The CDR3 covers 15 residues. Germline CDR1 and CDR2: SNHLY and FYNNEI. Trimming removed 5 bases at V and 9 bases at J, with 20 bases between. CDR3 DNA sequence: TGTGCCAGCAGTTGGGGGGCGGGAGCTGCCAGTGAGCAGTTCTTC. Encoded protein: CASSWGAGAASEQFF.

The chain uses TRBV5-6 and TRBJ2-3; 8 positions match TRBD1. CDR3 length: 15 amino acids. Germline CDR1 and CDR2: SGHDT and YYEEEE. V trimming: 4 bases; J trimming: 3 bases; junction bases outside the gene matches: 7. For the CDR3, the DNA is TGTGCCAGCAGCAGACAGGGGAGAGGGACAGATACGCAGTATTTT. This sequence encodes CASSRQGRGTDTQYF.

The V gene is TRBV3-1 (or the pseudogene TRBV3-2), the J gene TRBJ2-7, with a weak D call TRBD1 (5 bases). The germline V gene has CDR1 LGHDT and CDR2 YNNKEL (reference sequence). The CDR3 consists of 13 residues. With 4 bases removed from V and 2 bases from J, the gap between germline ends came to 9 bases. This CDR3 is CASSLTVTYEQYF. CDR3 nucleotide sequence: TGTGCCAGCAGCCTGACAGTTACCTACGAGCAGTACTTC.

This clone has just one count. The rearrangement uses TRBV7-8 and TRBJ1-1; D is uncertain. Trimming left V 6 bases short and J 0 bases short, with 8 bases between. The CDR3 has 13 amino acids. Per the germline V gene, CDR1 is SGHVS and CDR2 is FQNEAQ. The CDR3 DNA is TGTGCCAGCAGTTCAACTTTGAACACTGAAGCTTTCTTT. It yields the protein CASSSTLNTEAFF.

This clone has just one count. The same CDR3 also results from other DNA sequences found in this sample. V usage is TRBV30 and J usage is TRBJ1-2; D remains ambiguous. The germline V gene has CDR1 GTSNPN and CDR2 SVGIG (reference sequence). The CDR3 sequence is 14 residues long. The ends were cut back, 0 bases at V and 1 base at J, with 9 bases in the middle. The CDR3 spells CAWSVLGLNYGYTF. The CDR3 nucleotides read TGTGCCTGGAGTGTACTTGGACTTAACTATGGCTACACCTTC.

V gene TRBV11-2 combines with J gene TRBJ2-3; 8 bases fit TRBD2. CDR1 is SGHAT and CDR2 is FQNNGV in the germline V gene. This CDR3 region has 16 residues. The trim removed 5 bases at V and 5 bases at J, leaving 12 bases unmatched. The CDR3 nucleotides read TGTGCCAGCAGCCCATACGGGCGGGGGGCAATAGATACGCAGTATTTT. Translated: CASSPYGRGAIDTQYF.

The rearrangement links TRBV29-1 to TRBJ1-1, with 8 bases aligning to TRBD1. J lost 1 base, V lost 7 bases, and 2 bases had no gene match. Looked up from germline, CDR1 is SQVTM and CDR2 is ANQGSEA. The length of the CDR3 is 12 residues. The CDR3 reads CSAGTGNTEAFF. CDR3 in DNA: TGCAGCGCTGGGACAGGGAACACTGAAGCTTTCTTT.

The chain couples TRBV12-3 or TRBV12-4 to TRBJ2-5, with D possibly TRBD2 on 6 matching bases. The CDR3 is 13 amino acids. The V end was cut by 7 bases, the J end by 4 bases, with 13 bases between. CDR3 residues: CASTRGLGETQYF. DNA for the CDR3: TGTGCCAGCACCCGGGGACTCGGAGAGACCCAGTACTTC.

The chain employs TRBV6-5 and TRBJ1-6; no clear D gene. V dropped 7 bases and J dropped 15 bases, with 19 bases sitting between them. This CDR3 spans 13 amino acids. CDR1 and CDR2 (germline): MNHEY, SVGAGI. CDR3 in amino acids: CASTKDGNRVLHF. The CDR3 bases are TGTGCCAGCACCAAGGACGGGAATCGCGTCCTCCACTTT.

Comments on this clone: This specimen includes other DNA sequences encoding the same CDR3. This rearrangement joins TRBV7-9 to TRBJ1-2; the D is unclear. V was clipped by 2 bases and J by 6 bases, with 7 bases between them. This CDR3 is 12 amino acids long. The V gene's germline CDR1 is SEHNR and CDR2 FQNEAQ (reference sequence). The CDR3 loop is CASSLSPDGYTF. DNA for the CDR3: TGTGCCAGCAGCTTATCTCCCGATGGCTACACCTTC.

The V gene is TRBV18, the J gene TRBJ2-2; TRBD1 is a possible D gene (6 bases). With 3 bases removed from V and 1 base from J, the gap between germline ends came to 12 bases. This CDR3 spans 16 amino acids. Germline V gene sequence: CDR1 KGHSH, CDR2 LQKENI. The chain's CDR3 is CASSPRTDRNTGELFF. CDR3 nucleotides: TGTGCCAGCTCACCGCGGACAGACAGGAACACCGGGGAGCTGTTTTTT.

The CDR3 loop reads CASSEKGRGGLQPQHF. CDR3 nucleotides: TGTGCCAGCAGTGAAAAGGGGAGAGGGGGTCTTCAGCCCCAGCATTTT. The rearrangement links TRBV2 to TRBJ1-5; a weak D match, TRBD1 (6 bases). Germline V gives CDR1 SNHLY, CDR2 FYNNEI. The V and J ends lost 2 bases and 6 bases respectively, with 17 bases between them. The CDR3 spans 16 residues. The full variable domain, rest sourced from reference TRBV2 and TRBJ1-5, is EPEVTQTPSHQVTQMGQEVILRCVPISNHLYFYWYRQILGQKVEFLVSFYNNEISEKSEIFDDQFSVERPDGSNFTLKIRSTKLEDSAMYFCASSEKGRGGLQPQHFGDGTRLSIL.

V and J are TRBV5-4 and TRBJ2-1; D might be TRBD2 (7 bases). Trimming removed 2 bases at V and 4 bases at J, with 13 bases between. Germline V CDR1 and CDR2: SGHNT, YYREEE (reference sequence). The CDR3 runs to 15 residues. The CDR3 coding sequence is TGTGCCAGCAGCTTACCGGGGGGCCCGTACAATGAGCAGTTCTTC. Translated, it gives CASSLPGGPYNEQFF.

The V gene is TRBV5-1, the J gene TRBJ2-3, with TRBD1 identical over 7 bases. V shed 1 base, J shed 0 bases, and the junction held 2 bases outside the gene matches. This CDR3 spans 15 amino acids. Germline CDR1 and CDR2: SGHRS and YFSETQ. The CDR3 DNA sequence: TGCGCCAGCAGCTTGCGGACAGGAAGCACAGATACGCAGTATTTT. This sequence encodes CASSLRTGSTDTQYF.

The chain has TRBV6-8 and TRBJ2-2; TRBD2 aligns across 11 bases. Germline CDR1 reads MNHGY; CDR2 reads SAAAGT. J was trimmed by 2 bases and V by 5 bases; bases with no gene match: 7. This CDR3 is built from 17 residues. The DNA of the CDR3 is TGTGCCAGCAGTCCACTAGCGGGGGCCCTAAACACCGGGGAGCTGTTTTTT. It is translated as CASSPLAGALNTGELFF.

The chain uses TRBV5-8 and TRBJ1-2, with D tentatively TRBD1 (5 bases). Germline CDR1 and CDR2: SGHTS and YDEGEE. With 0 bases removed from V and 0 bases from J, the gap between germline ends came to 9 bases. The CDR3 is 15 amino acids. DNA of the CDR3: TGTGCCAGCAGCTTGGGACAGACTTCTAACTATGGCTACACCTTC. Its protein is CASSLGQTSNYGYTF. Variable domain in full (rest from reference TRBV5-8 and TRBJ1-2): EAGVTQSPTHLIKTRGQQATLRCSPISGHTSVYWYQQALGLGLQFLLWYDEGEERNRGNFPPRFSGRQFPNYSSELNVNALELEDSALYLCASSLGQTSNYGYTFGSGTRLTVV.

J is TRBJ1-1 and V is TRBV10-3; the match to TRBD1 covers 8 bases. The CDR3 runs 16 residues. Unmatched junction bases numbered 10, after V lost 4 bases and J lost 3 bases. CDR1 is ENHRY, CDR2 SYGVKD, per germline. The CDR3 here is CAISVGQGALDTEAFF. CDR3 nucleotide sequence: TGTGCCATCAGTGTAGGCCAGGGGGCGTTGGACACTGAAGCTTTCTTT.

Concerning this clone itself: The identical CDR3 is also encoded by other nucleotide sequences in the sample. This chain uses TRBV5-1 with TRBJ1-2; 9 bases fit TRBD1. CDR1 SGHRS and CDR2 YFSETQ come from the germline V gene. CDR3 length: 14 amino acids. The V and J ends lost 4 bases and 2 bases, in that order; junction bases with no gene match: 3. The CDR3 here is CASSHGQGNYGYTF. Here the CDR3 DNA reads TGCGCCAGCAGCCACGGACAGGGGAACTATGGCTACACCTTC.

This chain uses TRBV5-1 with TRBJ1-2; D gene uncertain. The ends were cut back, 0 bases at V and 7 bases at J, with 16 bases in the middle. This CDR3 region has 15 residues. CDR1 is SGHRS, CDR2 YFSETQ, per germline. The DNA of the CDR3 is TGCGCCAGCAGCTTGGAGGGAGAGTTCGGTCGTGGCTACACCTTC. This codes for CASSLEGEFGRGYTF.

The V and J genes are TRBV6-1 and TRBJ2-7; no clear D gene. V lost 1 base and J 9 bases, leaving 7 bases between the germline ends. Per germline, CDR1 MNHNS and CDR2 SASEGT. This CDR3 has 11 residues. CDR3 sequence reads: CASSEGPVQYF. CDR3 nucleotide sequence: TGTGCCAGCAGTGAAGGGCCCGTGCAGTACTTC.

This sequence joins TRBV4-1 and TRBJ2-7; D not certain. Germline loops: CDR1 MGHRA, CDR2 YSYEKL. V dropped 0 bases and J dropped 5 bases, with 8 bases sitting between them. The CDR3 is 13 residues long. CDR3 protein: CASSQEWSDEQYF. CDR3 sequence (DNA): TGCGCCAGCAGCCAAGAATGGAGCGACGAGCAGTACTTC.

The rearrangement joins TRBV5-1 to TRBJ2-7, with D possibly being TRBD2 (5 bases). V lost 5 bases to trimming and J lost 5 bases, with 17 bases between them. Germline V gene sequence: CDR1 SGHRS, CDR2 YFSETQ. The CDR3 is 14 amino acids. Written as DNA, the CDR3 is TGCGCCAGCAGAGAGGGCCTAAGGGCCCACGAGCAGTACTTC. Translated: CASREGLRAHEQYF.

This rearrangement joins TRBV2 to TRBJ1-6; D is possibly TRBD1 (5 bases). The V and J ends lost 7 bases and 4 bases respectively, with 17 bases between them. This CDR3 contains 16 residues. From germline, CDR1 is SNHLY and CDR2 FYNNEI. Here the CDR3 DNA reads TGTGCCAGCAACCGCGAAGGGGCCCAGTATAATTCACCCCTCCACTTT. Protein sequence: CASNREGAQYNSPLHF.

The V gene is TRBV7-3, the J gene TRBJ2-5; D call uncertain. Germline loops: CDR1 SGHTA, CDR2 FQGTGA. Trimming pared 6 bases from V and 5 bases from J, leaving 19 bases between. There are 15 residues in the CDR3. This chain's CDR3 is CASSKEPGAVETQYF. The CDR3, as DNA: TGTGCCAGCAGTAAAGAGCCGGGTGCGGTGGAGACCCAGTACTTC.

The sample holds one count of this clone. This same CDR3 is encoded by further DNA sequences in the sample. The chain combines TRBV5-1 with TRBJ2-1; 11 nucleotides line up with TRBD2. The V gene's germline CDR1 is SGHRS and CDR2 YFSETQ. J lost 1 base, V lost 3 bases, and 0 bases had no gene match. The CDR3 is made up of 15 amino acids. CDR3 sequence reads: CASSSSGGSYNEQFF. The CDR3 nucleotides read TGCGCCAGCAGCTCTAGCGGGGGGTCCTACAATGAGCAGTTCTTC.

The chain uses TRBV15 and TRBJ1-4; a possible D gene is TRBD1 (6 bases). V dropped 1 base and J dropped 7 bases, with 13 bases sitting between them. This CDR3 has 15 residues. The germline V gene has CDR1 LNHNV and CDR2 YYDKDF (reference sequence). The DNA for the CDR3 is TGTGCCACCAGCAGAGCTCAAGGGACAACTGAAAAACTGTTTTTT. Translated, it gives CATSRAQGTTEKLFF.

CDR3 DNA: TGTGCCAGCAGCTTAAGCGGGGGGGCCAGCACAGATACGCAGTATTTT. Translating gives CASSLSGGASTDTQYF. The rearrangement joins TRBV11-3 to TRBJ2-3; 10 bases fit TRBD2. From germline, CDR1 is SGHNT and CDR2 YENEEA. The V gene end was trimmed by 2 bases and the J gene end by 0 bases; junction bases not matched to a gene: 2. This CDR3 has 16 residues.

The chain has TRBV10-3 and TRBJ1-4; D is ambiguous. The CDR3 is 15 residues long. The ends were cut back, 6 bases at V and 4 bases at J, with 15 bases in the middle. The germline V gene has CDR1 ENHRY and CDR2 SYGVKD. Written as DNA, the CDR3 is TGTGCCATCAGCTCCTTAGGAGGACTTAATGAAAAACTGTTTTTT. Its protein is CAISSLGGLNEKLFF.

This chain uses TRBV28 with TRBJ1-2; no clear D gene. V was shortened by 6 bases and J by 6 bases, with 14 bases between the two germline ends. CDR1 and CDR2 from the germline V gene are MDHEN and SYDVKM. The CDR3 has 13 amino acids. Here the CDR3 reads CASRPGPWDGYTF. As DNA, the CDR3 is TGTGCCAGCAGACCTGGGCCTTGGGATGGCTACACCTTC.